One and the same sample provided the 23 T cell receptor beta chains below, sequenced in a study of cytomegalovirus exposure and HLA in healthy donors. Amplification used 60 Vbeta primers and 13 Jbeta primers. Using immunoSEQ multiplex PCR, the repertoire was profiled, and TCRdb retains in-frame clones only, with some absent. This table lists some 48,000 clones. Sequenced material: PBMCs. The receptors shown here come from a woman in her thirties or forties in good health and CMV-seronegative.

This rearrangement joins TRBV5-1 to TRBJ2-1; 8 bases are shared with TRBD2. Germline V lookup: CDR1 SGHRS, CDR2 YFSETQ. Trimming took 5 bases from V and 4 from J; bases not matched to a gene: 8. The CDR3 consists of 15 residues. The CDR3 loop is CASRPPGGVYNEQFF. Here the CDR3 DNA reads TGCGCCAGCAGGCCTCCCGGGGGGGTTTACAATGAGCAGTTCTTC.

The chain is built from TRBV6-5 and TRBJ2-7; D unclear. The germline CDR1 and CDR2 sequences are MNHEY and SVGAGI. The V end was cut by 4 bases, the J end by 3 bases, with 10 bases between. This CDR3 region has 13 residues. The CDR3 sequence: CASSSGYIYEQYF. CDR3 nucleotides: TGTGCCAGCAGTTCAGGCTACATCTACGAGCAGTACTTC.

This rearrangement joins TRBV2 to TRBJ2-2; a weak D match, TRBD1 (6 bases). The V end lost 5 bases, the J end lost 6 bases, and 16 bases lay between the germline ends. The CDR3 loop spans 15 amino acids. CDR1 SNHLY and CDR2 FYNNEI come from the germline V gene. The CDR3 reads CASSTGYGGAGELFF. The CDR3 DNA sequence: TGTGCCAGCAGTACAGGGTACGGTGGGGCCGGGGAGCTGTTTTTT.

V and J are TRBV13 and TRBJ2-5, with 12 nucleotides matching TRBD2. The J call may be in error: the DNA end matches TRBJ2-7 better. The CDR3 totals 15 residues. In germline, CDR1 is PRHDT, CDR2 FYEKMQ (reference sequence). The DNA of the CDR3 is TGTGCCAGCAGCTCGCGACTAGCGGGGGCCGACGAGCAGTACTTC. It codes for CASSSRLAGADEQYF.

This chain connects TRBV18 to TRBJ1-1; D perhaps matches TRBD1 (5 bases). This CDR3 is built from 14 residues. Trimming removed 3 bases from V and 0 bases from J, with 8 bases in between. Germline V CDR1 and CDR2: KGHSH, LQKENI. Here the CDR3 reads CASSPTVMNTEAFF. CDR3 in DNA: TGTGCCAGCTCACCGACAGTTATGAACACTGAAGCTTTCTTT.

The CDR3: CASTDSNNEKLFF. CDR3 in DNA: TGTGCCAGTACGGACAGTAATAATGAAAAACTGTTTTTT. The V call is TRBV19, the J call TRBJ1-4; TRBD1 might be the D (6 bases). Germline lookup yields CDR1 LNHDA and CDR2 SQIVND (reference sequence). This CDR3 spans 13 amino acids. V lost 7 bases and J lost 4, with 10 bases in between.

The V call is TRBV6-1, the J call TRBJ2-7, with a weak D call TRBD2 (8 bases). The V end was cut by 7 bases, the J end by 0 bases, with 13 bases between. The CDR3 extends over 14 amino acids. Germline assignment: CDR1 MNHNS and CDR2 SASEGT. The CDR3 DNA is TGTGCCAGCAAGCGGGGGACAGACTCCTACGAGCAGTACTTC. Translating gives CASKRGTDSYEQYF.

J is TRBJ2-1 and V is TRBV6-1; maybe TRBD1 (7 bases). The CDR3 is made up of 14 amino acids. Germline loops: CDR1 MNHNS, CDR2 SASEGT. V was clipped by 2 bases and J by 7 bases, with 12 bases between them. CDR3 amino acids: CASSEQGGANEQFF. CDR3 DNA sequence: TGTGCCAGCAGTGAACAGGGGGGAGCGAATGAGCAGTTCTTC.

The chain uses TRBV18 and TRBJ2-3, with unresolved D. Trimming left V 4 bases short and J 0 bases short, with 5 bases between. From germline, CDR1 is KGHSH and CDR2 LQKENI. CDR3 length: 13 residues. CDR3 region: CASSLTSTDTQYF. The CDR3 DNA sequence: TGTGCCAGCTCACTGACTAGCACAGATACGCAGTATTTT.

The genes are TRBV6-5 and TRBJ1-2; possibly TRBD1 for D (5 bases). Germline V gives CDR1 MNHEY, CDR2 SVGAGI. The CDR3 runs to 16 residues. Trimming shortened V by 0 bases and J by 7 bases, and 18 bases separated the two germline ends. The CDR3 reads CASSYSKGLQKPGYTF. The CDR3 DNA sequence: TGTGCCAGCAGTTACTCCAAGGGGCTTCAGAAGCCTGGCTACACCTTC.

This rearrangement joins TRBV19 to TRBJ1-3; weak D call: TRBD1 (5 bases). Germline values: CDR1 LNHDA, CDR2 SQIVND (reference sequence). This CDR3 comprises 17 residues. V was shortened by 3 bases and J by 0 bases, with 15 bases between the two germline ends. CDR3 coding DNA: TGTGCCAGTAGTATCTCCTTCAGGGATATCTCTGGAAACACCATATATTTT. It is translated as CASSISFRDISGNTIYF.

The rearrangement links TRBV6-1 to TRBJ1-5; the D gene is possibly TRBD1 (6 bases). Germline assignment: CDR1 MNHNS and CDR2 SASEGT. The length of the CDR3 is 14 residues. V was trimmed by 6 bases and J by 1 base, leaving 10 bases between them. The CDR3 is CASSFRGSNQPQHF. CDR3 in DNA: TGTGCCAGCAGCTTCAGGGGAAGCAATCAGCCCCAGCATTTT.

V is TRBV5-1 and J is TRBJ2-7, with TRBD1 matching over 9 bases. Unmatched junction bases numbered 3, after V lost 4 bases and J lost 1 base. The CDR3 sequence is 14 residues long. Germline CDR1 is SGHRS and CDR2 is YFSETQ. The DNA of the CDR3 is TGCGCCAGCAGCCAGGGACAGGGATCCTACGAGCAGTACTTC. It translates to CASSQGQGSYEQYF. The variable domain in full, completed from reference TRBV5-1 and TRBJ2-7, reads KAGVTQTPRYLIKTRGQQVTLSCSPISGHRSVSWYQQTPGQGLQFLFEYFSETQRNKGNFPGRFSGRQFSNSRSEMNVSTLELGDSALYLCASSQGQGSYEQYFGPGTRLTVT.

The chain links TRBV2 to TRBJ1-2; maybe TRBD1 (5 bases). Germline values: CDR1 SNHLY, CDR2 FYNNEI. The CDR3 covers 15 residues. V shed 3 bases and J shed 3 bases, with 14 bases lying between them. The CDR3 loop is CASSENFGGDYGYTF. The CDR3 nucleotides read TGTGCCAGCAGTGAGAACTTCGGGGGTGACTATGGCTACACCTTC.

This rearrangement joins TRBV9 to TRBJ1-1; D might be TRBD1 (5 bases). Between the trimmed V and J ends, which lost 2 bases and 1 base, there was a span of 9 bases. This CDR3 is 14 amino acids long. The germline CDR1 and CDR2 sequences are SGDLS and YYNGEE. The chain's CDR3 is CASSVGLQNTEAFF. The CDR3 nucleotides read TGTGCCAGCAGCGTGGGACTTCAGAACACTGAAGCTTTCTTT. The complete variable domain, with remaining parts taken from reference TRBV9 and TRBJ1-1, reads DSGVTQTPKHLITATGQRVTLRCSPRSGDLSVYWYQQSLDQGLQFLIQYYNGEERAKGNILERFSAQQFPDLHSELNLSSLELGDSALYFCASSVGLQNTEAFFGQGTRLTVV.

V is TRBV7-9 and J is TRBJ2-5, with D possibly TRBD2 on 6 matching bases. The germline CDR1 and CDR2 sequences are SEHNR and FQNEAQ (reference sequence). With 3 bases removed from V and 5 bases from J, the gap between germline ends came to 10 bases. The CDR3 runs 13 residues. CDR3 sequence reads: CASSFGGVETQYF. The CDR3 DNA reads TGTGCCAGCAGCTTCGGCGGGGTGGAGACCCAGTACTTC. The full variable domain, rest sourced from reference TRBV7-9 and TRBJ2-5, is DTGVSQNPRHKITKRGQNVTFRCDPISEHNRLYWYRQTLGQGPEFLTYFQNEAQLEKSRLLSDRFSAERPKGSFSTLEIQRTEQGDSAMYLCASSFGGVETQYFGPGTRLLVL.

The CDR3 coding sequence is TGTGCCAGCAGTGAGACAGACTATGGCTACACCTTC. Translated, it gives CASSETDYGYTF. This chain joins TRBV2 and TRBJ1-2; possible D gene TRBD1, 5 bases. Trimming stripped 3 bases from V and 3 bases from J, with 5 bases between. CDR1 is SNHLY and CDR2 is FYNNEI in the germline V gene. This CDR3 comprises 12 residues.

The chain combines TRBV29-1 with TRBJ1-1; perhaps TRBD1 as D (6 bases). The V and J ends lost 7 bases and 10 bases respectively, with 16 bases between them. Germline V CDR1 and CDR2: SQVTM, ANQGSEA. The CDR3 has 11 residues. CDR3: CSGDNGSGAFF. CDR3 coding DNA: TGCAGCGGGGACAACGGATCAGGAGCTTTCTTT.

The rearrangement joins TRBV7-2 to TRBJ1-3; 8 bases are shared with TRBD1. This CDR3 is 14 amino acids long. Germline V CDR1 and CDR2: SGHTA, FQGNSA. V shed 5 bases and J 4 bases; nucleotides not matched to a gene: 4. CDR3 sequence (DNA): TGTGCCAGCAGCCCCCAGGGGGCGGGAAACACCATATATTTT. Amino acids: CASSPQGAGNTIYF.

The CDR3 DNA reads TGTGCCAGCAGCTTGGGACAGTCCAATGAGCAGTTCTTC. Encoded protein: CASSLGQSNEQFF. The chain uses TRBV5-6 and TRBJ2-1, with D maybe TRBD1 (5 bases). Trimming removed 0 bases from V and 6 bases from J, with 7 bases in between. Germline assignment: CDR1 SGHDT and CDR2 YYEEEE. The CDR3 contains 13 residues.

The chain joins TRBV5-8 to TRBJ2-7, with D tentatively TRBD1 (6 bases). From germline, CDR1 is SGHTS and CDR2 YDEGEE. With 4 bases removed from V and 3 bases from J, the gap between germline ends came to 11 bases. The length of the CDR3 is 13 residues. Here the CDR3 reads CASSILQGYEQYF. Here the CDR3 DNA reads TGTGCCAGCAGCATACTACAGGGCTACGAGCAGTACTTC.

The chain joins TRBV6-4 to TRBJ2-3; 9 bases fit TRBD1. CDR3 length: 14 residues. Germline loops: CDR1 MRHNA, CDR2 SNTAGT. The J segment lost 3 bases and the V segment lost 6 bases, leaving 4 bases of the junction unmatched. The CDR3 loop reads CASRAGQGTDTQYF. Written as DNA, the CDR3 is TGTGCCAGCAGGGCCGGACAGGGGACAGATACGCAGTATTTT.

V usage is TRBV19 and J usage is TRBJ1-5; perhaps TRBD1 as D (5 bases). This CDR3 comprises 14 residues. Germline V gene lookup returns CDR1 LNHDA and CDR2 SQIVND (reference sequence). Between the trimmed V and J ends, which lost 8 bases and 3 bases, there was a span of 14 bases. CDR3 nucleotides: TGTGCCAGTGCGGGGGTGACCCTCAATCAGCCCCAGCATTTT. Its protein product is CASAGVTLNQPQHF. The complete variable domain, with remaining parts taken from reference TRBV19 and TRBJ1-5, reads DGGITQSPKYLFRKEGQNVTLSCEQNLNHDAMYWYRQDPGQGLRLIYYSQIVNDFQKGDIAEGYSVSREKKESFPLTVTSAQKNPTAFYLCASAGVTLNQPQHFGDGTRLSIL.